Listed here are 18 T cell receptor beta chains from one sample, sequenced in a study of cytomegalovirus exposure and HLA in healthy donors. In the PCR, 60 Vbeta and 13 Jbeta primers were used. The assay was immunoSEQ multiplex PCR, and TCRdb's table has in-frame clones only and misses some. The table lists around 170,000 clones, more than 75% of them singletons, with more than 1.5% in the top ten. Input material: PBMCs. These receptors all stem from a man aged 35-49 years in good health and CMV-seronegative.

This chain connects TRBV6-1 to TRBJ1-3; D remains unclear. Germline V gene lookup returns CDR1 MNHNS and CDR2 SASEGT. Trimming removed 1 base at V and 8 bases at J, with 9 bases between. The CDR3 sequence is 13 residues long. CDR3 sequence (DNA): TGTGCCAGCAGTGAAGATGGGGAGGACACCATATATTTT. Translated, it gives CASSEDGEDTIYF.

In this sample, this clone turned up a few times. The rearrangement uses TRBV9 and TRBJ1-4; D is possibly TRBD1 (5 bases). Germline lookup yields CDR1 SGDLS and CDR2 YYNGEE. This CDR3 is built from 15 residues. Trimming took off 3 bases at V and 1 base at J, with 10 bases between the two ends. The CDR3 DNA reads TGTGCCAGCAGCGCACAGGCCCTAACTAATGAAAAACTGTTTTTT. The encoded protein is CASSAQALTNEKLFF. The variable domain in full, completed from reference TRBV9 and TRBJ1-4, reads DSGVTQTPKHLITATGQRVTLRCSPRSGDLSVYWYQQSLDQGLQFLIQYYNGEERAKGNILERFSAQQFPDLHSELNLSSLELGDSALYFCASSAQALTNEKLFFGSGTQLSVL.

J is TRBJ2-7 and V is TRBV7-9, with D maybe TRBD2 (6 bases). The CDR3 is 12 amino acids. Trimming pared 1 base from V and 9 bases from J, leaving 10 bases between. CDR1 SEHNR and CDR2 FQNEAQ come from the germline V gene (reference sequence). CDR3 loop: CASSLGFGGQYF. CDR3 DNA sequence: TGTGCCAGCAGCTTAGGGTTCGGGGGGCAGTACTTC.

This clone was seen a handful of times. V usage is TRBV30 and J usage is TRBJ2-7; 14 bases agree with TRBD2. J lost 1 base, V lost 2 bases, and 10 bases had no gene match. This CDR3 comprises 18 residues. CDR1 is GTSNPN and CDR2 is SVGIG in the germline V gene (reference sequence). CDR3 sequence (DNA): TGTGCCTGGAGTCACCAGGGACTAGCGGGAGTTAGGTCCTACGAGCAGTACTTC. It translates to CAWSHQGLAGVRSYEQYF.

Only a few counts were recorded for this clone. CDR3 amino acids: CACTDRGLGYTF. As DNA, the CDR3 is TGTGCCTGTACGGACAGGGGGCTTGGCTACACCTTC. J is TRBJ1-2 and V is TRBV30; 11 bases are shared with TRBD1. V trimming: 6 bases; J trimming: 7 bases; junction bases outside the gene matches: 4. Germline V lookup: CDR1 GTSNPN, CDR2 SVGIG (reference sequence). This CDR3 is built from 12 residues.

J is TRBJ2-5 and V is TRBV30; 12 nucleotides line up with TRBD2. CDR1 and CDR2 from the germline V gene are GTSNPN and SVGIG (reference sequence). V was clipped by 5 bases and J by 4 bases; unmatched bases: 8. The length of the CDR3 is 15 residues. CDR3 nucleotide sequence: TGTGCCTGGCAGCTAGCGGGAGGGCCCCTAGAGACCCAGTACTTC. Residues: CAWQLAGGPLETQYF.

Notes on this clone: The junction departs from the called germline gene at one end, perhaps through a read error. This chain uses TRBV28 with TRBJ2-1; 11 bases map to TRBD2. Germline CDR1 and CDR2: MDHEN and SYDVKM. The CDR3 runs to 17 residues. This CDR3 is CVSSRGLAVFSYNEQFF. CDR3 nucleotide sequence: TGTGTCAGCAGCCGGGGACTAGCGGTTTTCTCCTACAATGAGCAGTTCTTC.

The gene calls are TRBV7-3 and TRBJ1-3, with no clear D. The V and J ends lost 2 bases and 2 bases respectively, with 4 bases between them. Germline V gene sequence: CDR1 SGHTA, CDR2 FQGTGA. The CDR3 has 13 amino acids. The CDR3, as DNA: TGTGCCAGCAGCTTAGGCCCTGGAAACACCATATATTTT. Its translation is CASSLGPGNTIYF.

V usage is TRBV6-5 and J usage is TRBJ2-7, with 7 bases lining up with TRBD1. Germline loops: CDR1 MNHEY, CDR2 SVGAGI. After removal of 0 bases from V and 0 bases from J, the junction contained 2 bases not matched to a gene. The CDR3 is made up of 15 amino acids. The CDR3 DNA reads TGTGCCAGCAGTTACTCAGGGGACAGCTCCTACGAGCAGTACTTC. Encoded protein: CASSYSGDSSYEQYF.

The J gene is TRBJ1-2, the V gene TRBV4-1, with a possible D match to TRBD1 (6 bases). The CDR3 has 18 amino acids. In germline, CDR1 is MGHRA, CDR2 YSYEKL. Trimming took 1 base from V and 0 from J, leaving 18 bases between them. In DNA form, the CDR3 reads TGCGCCAGCAGCCAAGTTCCGAGACAGGCCCTCACTAACTATGGCTACACCTTC. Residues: CASSQVPRQALTNYGYTF.

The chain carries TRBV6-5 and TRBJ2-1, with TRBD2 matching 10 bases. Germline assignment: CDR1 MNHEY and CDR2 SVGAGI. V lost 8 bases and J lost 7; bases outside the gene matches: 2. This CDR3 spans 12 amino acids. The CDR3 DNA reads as TGTGCCAGCGGACTAGCGGCGAATGAGCAGTTCTTC. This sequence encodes CASGLAANEQFF.

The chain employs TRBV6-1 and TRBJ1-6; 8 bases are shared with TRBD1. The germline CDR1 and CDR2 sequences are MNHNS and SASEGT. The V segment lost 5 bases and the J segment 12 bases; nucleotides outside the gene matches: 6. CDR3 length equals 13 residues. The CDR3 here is CASSQGARLPLHF. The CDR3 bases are TGTGCCAGCAGTCAGGGGGCTAGGTTACCCCTCCACTTT.

CDR3 amino acids: CASSPDRRPANEQFF. The DNA of the CDR3 is TGTGCCAGCAGCCCCGACAGGAGACCAGCCAATGAGCAGTTCTTC. This chain links TRBV7-2 with TRBJ2-1; weak D call: TRBD1 (6 bases). This CDR3 is built from 15 residues. The V end lost 5 bases, the J end lost 6 bases, and 17 bases lay between the germline ends. Germline CDR1 SGHTA, CDR2 FQGNSA. The variable domain in full, with the rest retrieved from reference TRBV7-2 and TRBJ2-1, is GAGVSQSPSNKVTEKGKDVELRCDPISGHTALYWYRQSLGQGLEFLIYFQGNSAPDKSGLPSDRFSAERTGGSVSTLTIQRTQQEDSAVYLCASSPDRRPANEQFFGPGTRLTVL.

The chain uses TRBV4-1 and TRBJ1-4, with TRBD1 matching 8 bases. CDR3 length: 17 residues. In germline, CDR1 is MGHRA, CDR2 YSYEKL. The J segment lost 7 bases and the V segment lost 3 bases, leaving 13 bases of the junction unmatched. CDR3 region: CASSHGTGGYGGEKLFF. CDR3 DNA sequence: TGCGCCAGCAGCCACGGAACAGGGGGATATGGTGGTGAAAAACTGTTTTTT.

The CDR3 spells CASSIRLAGVETQYF. For the CDR3, the DNA is TGTGCCAGCAGCATTAGACTAGCGGGGGTAGAGACCCAGTACTTC. The rearrangement joins TRBV5-5 to TRBJ2-5; 12 bases are a match to TRBD2. Germline assignment: CDR1 SGHKS and CDR2 YYEKEE (reference sequence). The CDR3 has 15 residues. Unmatched junction bases numbered 5, after V lost 4 bases and J lost 4 bases.

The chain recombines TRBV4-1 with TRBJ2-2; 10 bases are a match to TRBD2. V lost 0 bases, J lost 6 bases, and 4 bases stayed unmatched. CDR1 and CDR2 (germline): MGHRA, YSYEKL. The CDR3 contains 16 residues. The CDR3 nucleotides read TGCGCCAGCAGCCAAGATCCTAGCGGGAGTGCCGGGGAGCTGTTTTTT. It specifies CASSQDPSGSAGELFF.

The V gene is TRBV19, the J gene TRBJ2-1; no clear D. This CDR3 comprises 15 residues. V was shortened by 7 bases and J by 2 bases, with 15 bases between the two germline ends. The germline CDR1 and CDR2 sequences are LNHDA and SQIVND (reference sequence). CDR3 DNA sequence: TGTGCCAGTACTCCCGACGGGTCTCCCTACAATGAGCAGTTCTTC. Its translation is CASTPDGSPYNEQFF.

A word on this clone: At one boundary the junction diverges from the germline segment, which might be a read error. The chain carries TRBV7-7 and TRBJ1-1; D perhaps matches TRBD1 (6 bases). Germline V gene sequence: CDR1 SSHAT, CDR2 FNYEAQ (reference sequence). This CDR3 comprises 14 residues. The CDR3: CASSLYQGHTEAFF. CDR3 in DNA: TGTGCTAGCAGCTTATATCAGGGGCATACTGAAGCTTTCTTT.